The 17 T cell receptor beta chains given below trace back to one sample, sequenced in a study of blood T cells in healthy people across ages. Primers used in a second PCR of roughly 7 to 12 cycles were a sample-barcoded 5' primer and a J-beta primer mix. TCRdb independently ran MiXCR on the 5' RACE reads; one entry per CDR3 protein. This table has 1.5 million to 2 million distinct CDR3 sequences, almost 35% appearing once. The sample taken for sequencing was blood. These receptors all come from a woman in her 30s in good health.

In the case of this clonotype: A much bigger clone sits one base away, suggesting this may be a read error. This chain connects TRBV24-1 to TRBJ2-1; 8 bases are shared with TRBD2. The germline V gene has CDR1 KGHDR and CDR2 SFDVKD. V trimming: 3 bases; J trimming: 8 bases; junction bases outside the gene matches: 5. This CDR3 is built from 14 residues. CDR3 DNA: TGTGCCACCAGTGATGGACTAGCACCCGATGAGCAGTTCTTC. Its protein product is CATSDGLAPDEQFF.

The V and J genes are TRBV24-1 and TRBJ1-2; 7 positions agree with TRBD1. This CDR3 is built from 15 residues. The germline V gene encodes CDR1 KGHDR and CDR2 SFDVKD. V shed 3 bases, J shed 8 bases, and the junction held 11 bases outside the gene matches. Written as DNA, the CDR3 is TGTGCCACCAGTGATCCCACGAGGACAGGTGGGGGCTACACCTTC. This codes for CATSDPTRTGGGYTF.

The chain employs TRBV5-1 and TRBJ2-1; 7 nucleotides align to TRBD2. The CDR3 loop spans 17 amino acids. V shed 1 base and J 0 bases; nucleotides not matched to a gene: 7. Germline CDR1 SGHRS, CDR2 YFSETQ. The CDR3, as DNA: TGCGCCAGCAGCTTGATTCTAGCGGAAAACTCCTACAATGAGCAGTTCTTC. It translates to CASSLILAENSYNEQFF.

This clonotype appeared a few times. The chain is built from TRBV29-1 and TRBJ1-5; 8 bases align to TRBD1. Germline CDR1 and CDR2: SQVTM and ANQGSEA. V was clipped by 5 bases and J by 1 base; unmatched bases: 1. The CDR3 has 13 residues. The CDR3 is CSVWTGSNQPQHF. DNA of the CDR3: TGCAGCGTTTGGACAGGGAGCAATCAGCCCCAGCATTTT.

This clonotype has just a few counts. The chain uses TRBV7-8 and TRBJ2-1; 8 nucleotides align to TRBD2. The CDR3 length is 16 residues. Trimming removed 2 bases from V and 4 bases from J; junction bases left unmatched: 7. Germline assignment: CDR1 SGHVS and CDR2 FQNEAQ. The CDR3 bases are TGTGCCAGCAGCTTACCAGAAGCGGGAGCTTACAATGAGCAGTTCTTC. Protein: CASSLPEAGAYNEQFF.

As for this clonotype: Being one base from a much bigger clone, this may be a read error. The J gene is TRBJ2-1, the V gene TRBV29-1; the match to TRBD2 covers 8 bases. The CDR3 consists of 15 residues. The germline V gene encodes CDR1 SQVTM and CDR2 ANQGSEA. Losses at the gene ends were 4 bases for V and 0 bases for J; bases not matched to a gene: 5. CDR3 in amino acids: CSVVRAGVSYNEQFF. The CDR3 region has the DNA TGCAGCGTTGTCCGAGCGGGAGTCTCCTACAATGAGCAGTTCTTC.

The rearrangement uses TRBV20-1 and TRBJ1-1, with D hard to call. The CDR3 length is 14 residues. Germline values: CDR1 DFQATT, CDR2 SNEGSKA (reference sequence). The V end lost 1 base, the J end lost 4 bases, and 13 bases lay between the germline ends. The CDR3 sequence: CSARVSGEGTEAFF. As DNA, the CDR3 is TGCAGTGCTAGAGTTTCCGGGGAAGGCACTGAAGCTTTCTTT.

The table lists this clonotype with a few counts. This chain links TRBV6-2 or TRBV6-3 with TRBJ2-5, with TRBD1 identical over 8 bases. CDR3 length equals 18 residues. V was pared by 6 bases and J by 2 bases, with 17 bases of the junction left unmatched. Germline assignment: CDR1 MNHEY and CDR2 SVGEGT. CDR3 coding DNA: TGTGCCAGCAGCAATGGGCCTTACGGGACAGGCCTGCAAGAGACCCAGTACTTC. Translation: CASSNGPYGTGLQETQYF.

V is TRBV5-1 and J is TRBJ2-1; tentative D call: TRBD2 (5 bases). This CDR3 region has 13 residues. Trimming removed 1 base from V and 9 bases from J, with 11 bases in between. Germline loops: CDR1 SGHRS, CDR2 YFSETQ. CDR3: CASSLIVGSEQFF. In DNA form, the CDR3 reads TGCGCCAGCAGCTTGATCGTGGGGAGTGAGCAGTTCTTC. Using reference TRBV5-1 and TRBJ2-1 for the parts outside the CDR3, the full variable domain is KAGVTQTPRYLIKTRGQQVTLSCSPISGHRSVSWYQQTPGQGLQFLFEYFSETQRNKGNFPGRFSGRQFSNSRSEMNVSTLELGDSALYLCASSLIVGSEQFFGPGTRLTVL.

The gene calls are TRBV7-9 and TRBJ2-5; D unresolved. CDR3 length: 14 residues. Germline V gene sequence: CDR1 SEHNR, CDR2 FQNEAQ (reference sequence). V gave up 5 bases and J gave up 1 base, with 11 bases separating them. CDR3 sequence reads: CASSERTIQETQYF. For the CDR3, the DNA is TGTGCCAGCAGCGAGAGGACCATCCAAGAGACCCAGTACTTC.

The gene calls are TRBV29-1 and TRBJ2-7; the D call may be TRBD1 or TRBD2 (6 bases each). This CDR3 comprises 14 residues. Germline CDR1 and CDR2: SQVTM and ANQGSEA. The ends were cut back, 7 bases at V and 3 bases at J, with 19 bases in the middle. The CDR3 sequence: CSARPPGASYEQYF. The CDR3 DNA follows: TGCAGCGCCAGGCCCCCGGGGGCCAGCTACGAGCAGTACTTC.

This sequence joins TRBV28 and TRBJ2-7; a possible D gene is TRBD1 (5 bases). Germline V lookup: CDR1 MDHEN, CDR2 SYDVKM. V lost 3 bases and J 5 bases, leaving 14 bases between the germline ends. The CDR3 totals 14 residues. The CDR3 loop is CASSFGGQGNEQYF. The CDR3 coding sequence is TGTGCCAGCAGTTTTGGTGGGCAGGGAAACGAGCAGTACTTC.

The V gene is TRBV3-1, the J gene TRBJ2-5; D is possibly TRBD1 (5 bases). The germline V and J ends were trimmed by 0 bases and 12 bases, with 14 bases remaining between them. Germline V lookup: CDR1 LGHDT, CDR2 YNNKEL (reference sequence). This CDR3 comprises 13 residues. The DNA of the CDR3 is TGTGCCAGCAGCCAAGATCACTCGAGCAGGGAGTACTTC. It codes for CASSQDHSSREYF.

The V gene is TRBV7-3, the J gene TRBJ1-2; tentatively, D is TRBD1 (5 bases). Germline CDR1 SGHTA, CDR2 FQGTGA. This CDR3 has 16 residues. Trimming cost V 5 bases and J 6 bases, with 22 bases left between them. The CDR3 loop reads CASSPGPYGQWDGYTF. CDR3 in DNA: TGTGCCAGCAGCCCCGGACCGTATGGACAATGGGATGGCTACACCTTC. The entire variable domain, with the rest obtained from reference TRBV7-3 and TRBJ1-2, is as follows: GAGVSQTPSNKVTEKGKYVELRCDPISGHTALYWYRQSLGQGPEFLIYFQGTGAADDSGLPNDRFFAVRPEGSVSTLKIQRTERGDSAVYLCASSPGPYGQWDGYTFGSGTRLTVV.

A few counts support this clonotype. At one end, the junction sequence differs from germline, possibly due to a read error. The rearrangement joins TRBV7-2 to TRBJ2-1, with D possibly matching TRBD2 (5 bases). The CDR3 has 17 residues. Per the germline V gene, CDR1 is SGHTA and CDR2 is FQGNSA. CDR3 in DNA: TGTGCCGGCAGCTTAAGAAGCGGTCAAGTTTCCTACAATGAGCAGTTCTTC. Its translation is CAGSLRSGQVSYNEQFF.

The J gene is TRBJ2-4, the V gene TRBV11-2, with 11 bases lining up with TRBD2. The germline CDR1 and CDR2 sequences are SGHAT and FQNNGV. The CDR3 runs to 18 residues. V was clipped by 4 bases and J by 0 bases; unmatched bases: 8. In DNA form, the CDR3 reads TGTGCCAGCAGCTACGGGACTAGCGGTAACCTAGCCAAAAACATTCAGTACTTC. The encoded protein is CASSYGTSGNLAKNIQYF.

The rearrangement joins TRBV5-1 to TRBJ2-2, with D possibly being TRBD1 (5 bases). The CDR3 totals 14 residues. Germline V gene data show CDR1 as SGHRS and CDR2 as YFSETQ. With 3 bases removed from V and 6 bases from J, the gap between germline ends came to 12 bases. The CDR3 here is CASSSIQAAGELFF. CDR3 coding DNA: TGCGCCAGCAGCTCGATACAGGCGGCCGGGGAGCTGTTTTTT.